This T cell receptor (beta chain) came from a study of beta chain features in type 1 diabetes. Study details: What patients shared with healthy donors was a similar profile of age, gender and cell yields.

The isolated RNA, all of it, was reverse transcribed, so expressed TCRB transcripts were what got sequenced. Libraries were prepared by immunoSEQ multiplex PCR; TCRdb keeps only in-frame clonotypes and omits some of them. The sample holds around 150,000 clones, roughly 8.1% seen once. Whole-study findings and limits: The study found fewer insertions and more deletions at VDJ junctions in type 1 diabetes patients. Patients' naive, central memory and regulatory TCRB repertoires appeared more alike than those of healthy donors. Moderate but significant shortening of TCRB CDR3s was recorded in all four CD4+ subsets from Type 1 diabetes patients.

The CDR3 loop spans 13 amino acids. The V gene's germline CDR1 is MDHEN and CDR2 SYDVKM. The ends lost 9 bases at V and 2 bases at J; junction bases unmatched: 5. This clone occurred a few times. Its antigen is undetermined. This clonotype was sampled from a man aged 18 to 29 in good health. V gene TRBV28 combines with J gene TRBJ2-5; TRBD2 matches at 8 bases. Sequencing used central memory CD4+ T cells from blood. The CDR3 DNA reads TGTGCCAGTCGAAGCGGGGGACAAGAGACCCAGTACTTC. Residues: CASRSGGQETQYF. Combining the CDR3 with reference TRBV28 and TRBJ2-5 gives the whole variable domain DVKVTQSSRYLVKRTGEKVFLECVQDMDHENMFWYRQDPGLGLRLIYFSYDVKMKEKGDIPEGYSVSREKKERFSLILESASTNQTSMYLCASRSGGQETQYFGPGTRLLVL.